This record looks at one T cell receptor (beta chain) sequence and its context. Its cognate antigen is unknown. V gave up 4 bases and J gave up 4 bases, with 17 bases separating them. CDR1 is LNHNV and CDR2 is YYDKDF in the germline V gene (reference sequence). The CDR3 length is 16 residues. This sample is drawn from a study of shared clonotypes between healthy human individuals. Study-wide results and caveats: What naive subsets generally showed was a larger estimated richness than memory subsets showed. Relative to clonotypes present in all four donors, those not shared had lower generation probabilities.

Genomic DNA per cell subset filled all wells of several immunoSEQ plates. Template for every sorted-subset replicate PCR totaled around 210 ng DNA, around 33,000 T cell genomes. The table came from immunoSEQ multiplex PCR; TCRdb's copy has only in-frame clones and leaves some out. The sample records 600,000 or so clones, 85% to 95% being singletons. Naive CD8 cells were CD45RO-negative, positively selected for CCR7, excluding terminally differentiated effector memory CD45RA+ cells. Sequences were obtained from naive CD8+ T cells sorted from blood. This chain connects TRBV15 to TRBJ2-1; D may be TRBD2 (6 bases). The origin of this receptor is a woman aged 30 to 39 in good health. The CDR3 is CATSTMIAETYNEQFF. Written as DNA, the CDR3 is TGTGCCACCAGCACAATGATAGCGGAGACTTACAATGAGCAGTTCTTC.